This TCR beta chain is drawn from a study of blood T cell repertoires in COVID-19. Study-wide background: COVID-19 samples, acute and convalescent, were from the United States, Italy and Spain. T cells, B-cell-depleted T cells, or PBMCs supplied cDNA or gDNA.

Trimming shortened V by 5 bases and J by 4 bases, and 12 bases separated the two germline ends. This CDR3 spans 14 amino acids. Germline-derived CDR1 and CDR2 are SNHLY and FYNNEI. Under the authors' procedure: Nucleated cell number was recorded as an estimate derived from reference gene primer amplification. TCRdb's table, derived via immunoSEQ multiplex PCR, lists solely in-frame clones and lacks some. V and J calls and clone size are as listed in that table; D and trimming were resolved from the DNA. The table shows approximately 140,000 clones, with about nine tenths occurring only once. The chain combines TRBV2 with TRBJ1-5, with TRBD1 as a possible D gene (6 bases). Sequencing was done on a sample of peripheral blood. This clonotype was sampled from a woman aged 55-75 years with active or convalescent COVID-19. CDR3 region: CASSLKQGNQPQHF. CDR3 DNA: TGTGCCAGCAGTCTAAAACAGGGAAATCAGCCCCAGCATTTT.